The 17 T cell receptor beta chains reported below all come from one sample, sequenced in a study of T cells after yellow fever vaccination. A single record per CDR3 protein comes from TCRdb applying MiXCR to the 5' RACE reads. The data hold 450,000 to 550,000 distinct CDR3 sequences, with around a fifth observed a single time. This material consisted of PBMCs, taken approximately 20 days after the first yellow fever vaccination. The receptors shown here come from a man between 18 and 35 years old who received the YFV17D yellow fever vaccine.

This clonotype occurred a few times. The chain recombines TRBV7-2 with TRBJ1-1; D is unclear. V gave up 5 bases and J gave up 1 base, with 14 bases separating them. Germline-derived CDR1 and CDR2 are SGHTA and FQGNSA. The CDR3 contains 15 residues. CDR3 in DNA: TGTGCCAGCAGCCCCGGGTTTAGCAGGAACACTGAAGCTTTCTTT. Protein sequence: CASSPGFSRNTEAFF. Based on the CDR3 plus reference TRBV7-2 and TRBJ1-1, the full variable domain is GAGVSQSPSNKVTEKGKDVELRCDPISGHTALYWYRQSLGQGLEFLIYFQGNSAPDKSGLPSDRFSAERTGGSVSTLTIQRTQQEDSAVYLCASSPGFSRNTEAFFGQGTRLTVV.

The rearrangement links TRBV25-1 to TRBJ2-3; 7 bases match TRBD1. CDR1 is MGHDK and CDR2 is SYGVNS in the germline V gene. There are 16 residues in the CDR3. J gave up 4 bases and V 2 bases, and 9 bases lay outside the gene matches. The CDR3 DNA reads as TGTGCCAGCAGTGAACTAGGTCAGGGGGTCGCAGATACGCAGTATTTT. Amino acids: CASSELGQGVADTQYF.

The DNA for the CDR3 is TGTGCCAGCAGCGGAGGGATAGGAGGCTACACCTTC. Protein: CASSGGIGGYTF. This chain connects TRBV6-5 to TRBJ1-2; no clear D gene. CDR3 size: 12 residues. Germline assignment: CDR1 MNHEY and CDR2 SVGAGI. Trimming shortened V by 6 bases and J by 8 bases, and 13 bases separated the two germline ends.

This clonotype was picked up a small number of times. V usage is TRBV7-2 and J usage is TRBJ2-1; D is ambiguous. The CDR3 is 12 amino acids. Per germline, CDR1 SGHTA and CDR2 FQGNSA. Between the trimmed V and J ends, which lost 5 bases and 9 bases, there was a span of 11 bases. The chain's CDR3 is CASSRRTSEQFF. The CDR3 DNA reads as TGTGCCAGCAGCAGACGCACGAGTGAGCAGTTCTTC.

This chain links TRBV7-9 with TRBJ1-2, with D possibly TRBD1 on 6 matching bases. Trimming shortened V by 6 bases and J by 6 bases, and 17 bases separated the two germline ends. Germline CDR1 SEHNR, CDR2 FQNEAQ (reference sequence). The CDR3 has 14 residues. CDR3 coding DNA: TGTGCCAGCAGGCGAACGCAGGGGTCCCATGGCTACACCTTC. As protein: CASRRTQGSHGYTF.

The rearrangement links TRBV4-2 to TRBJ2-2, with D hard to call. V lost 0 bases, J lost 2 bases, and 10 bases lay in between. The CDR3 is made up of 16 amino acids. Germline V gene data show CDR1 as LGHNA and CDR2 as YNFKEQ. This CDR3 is CASSQEVLINTGELFF. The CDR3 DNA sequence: TGTGCCAGCAGCCAAGAAGTACTGATCAACACCGGGGAGCTGTTTTTT.

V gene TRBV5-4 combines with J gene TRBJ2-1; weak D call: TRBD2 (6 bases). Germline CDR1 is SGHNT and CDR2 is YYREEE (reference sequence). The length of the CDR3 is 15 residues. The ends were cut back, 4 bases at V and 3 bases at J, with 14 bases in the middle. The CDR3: CASSPDYSYYNEQFF. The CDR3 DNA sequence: TGTGCCAGCAGCCCGGACTATTCGTACTACAATGAGCAGTTCTTC.

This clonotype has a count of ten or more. The CDR3 nucleotides read TGTGCCAGCAGCCCGGGGACCGGGGAGCTGTTTTTT. Protein product: CASSPGTGELFF. The chain couples TRBV11-1 to TRBJ2-2, with D perhaps TRBD2 (5 bases). The CDR3 consists of 12 residues. The V gene's germline CDR1 is SGHAT and CDR2 FQDESV (reference sequence). Trimming pared 5 bases from V and 5 bases from J, leaving 6 bases between.

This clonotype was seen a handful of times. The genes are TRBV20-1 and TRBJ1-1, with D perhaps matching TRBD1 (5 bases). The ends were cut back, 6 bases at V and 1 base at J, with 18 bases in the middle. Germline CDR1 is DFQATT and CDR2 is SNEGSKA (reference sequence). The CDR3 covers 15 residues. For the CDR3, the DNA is TGCAGTGCAACTAACCTCAGGGAACCGAACACTGAAGCTTTCTTT. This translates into CSATNLREPNTEAFF.

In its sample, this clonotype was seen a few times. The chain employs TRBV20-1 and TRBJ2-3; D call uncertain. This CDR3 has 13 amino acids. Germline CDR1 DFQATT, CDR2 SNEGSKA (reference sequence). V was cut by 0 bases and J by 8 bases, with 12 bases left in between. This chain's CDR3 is CSARDPGQGTQYF. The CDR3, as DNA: TGCAGTGCTAGAGACCCGGGCCAAGGTACGCAGTATTTT.

The chain's CDR3 is CASSELLGNLRENQPQHF. The CDR3 nucleotides read TGTGCCAGCAGTGAACTTCTGGGGAACCTCCGGGAGAATCAGCCCCAGCATTTT. This sequence joins TRBV2 and TRBJ1-5; D not certain. The V gene lost 2 bases and the J gene lost 4 bases, with 21 bases spanning the gap. Germline assignment: CDR1 SNHLY and CDR2 FYNNEI. The CDR3 covers 18 residues. The full variable domain, rest sourced from reference TRBV2 and TRBJ1-5, is EPEVTQTPSHQVTQMGQEVILRCVPISNHLYFYWYRQILGQKVEFLVSFYNNEISEKSEIFDDQFSVERPDGSNFTLKIRSTKLEDSAMYFCASSELLGNLRENQPQHFGDGTRLSIL.

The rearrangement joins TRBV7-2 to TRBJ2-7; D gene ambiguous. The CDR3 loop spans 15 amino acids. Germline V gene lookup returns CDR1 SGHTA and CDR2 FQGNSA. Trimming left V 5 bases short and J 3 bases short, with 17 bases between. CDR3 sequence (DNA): TGTGCCAGCAGCCGCGACTCGGTAGTCCTCTACGAGCAGTACTTC. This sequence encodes CASSRDSVVLYEQYF.

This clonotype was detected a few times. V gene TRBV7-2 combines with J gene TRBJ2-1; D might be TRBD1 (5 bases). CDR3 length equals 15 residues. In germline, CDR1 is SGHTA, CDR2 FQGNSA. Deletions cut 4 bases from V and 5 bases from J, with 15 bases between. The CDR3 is CASSWGPGPDNEQFF. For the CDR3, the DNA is TGTGCCAGCAGCTGGGGCCCCGGGCCAGACAATGAGCAGTTCTTC. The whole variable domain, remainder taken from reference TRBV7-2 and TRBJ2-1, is GAGVSQSPSNKVTEKGKDVELRCDPISGHTALYWYRQSLGQGLEFLIYFQGNSAPDKSGLPSDRFSAERTGGSVSTLTIQRTQQEDSAVYLCASSWGPGPDNEQFFGPGTRLTVL.

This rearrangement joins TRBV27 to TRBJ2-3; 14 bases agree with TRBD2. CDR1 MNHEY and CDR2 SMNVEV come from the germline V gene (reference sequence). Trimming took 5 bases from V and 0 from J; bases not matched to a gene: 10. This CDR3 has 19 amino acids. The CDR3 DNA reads TGTGCCAGCAGTCACCGCGGGACTAGCGGGGGTGCGAGCACAGATACGCAGTATTTT. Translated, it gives CASSHRGTSGGASTDTQYF.

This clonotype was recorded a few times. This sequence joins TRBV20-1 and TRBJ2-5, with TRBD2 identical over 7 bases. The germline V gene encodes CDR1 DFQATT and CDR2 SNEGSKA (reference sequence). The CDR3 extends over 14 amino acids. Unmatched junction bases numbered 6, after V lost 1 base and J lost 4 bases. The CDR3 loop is CSARVAGVLETQYF. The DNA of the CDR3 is TGCAGTGCTAGAGTGGCGGGGGTCTTAGAGACCCAGTACTTC.

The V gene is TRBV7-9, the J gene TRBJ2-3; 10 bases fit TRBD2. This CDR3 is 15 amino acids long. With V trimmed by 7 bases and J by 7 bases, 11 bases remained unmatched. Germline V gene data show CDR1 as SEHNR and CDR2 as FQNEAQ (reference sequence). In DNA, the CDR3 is TGTGCCAGCACCTCGAAGGGGACTAGCGCCAATACGCAGTATTTT. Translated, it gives CASTSKGTSANTQYF.

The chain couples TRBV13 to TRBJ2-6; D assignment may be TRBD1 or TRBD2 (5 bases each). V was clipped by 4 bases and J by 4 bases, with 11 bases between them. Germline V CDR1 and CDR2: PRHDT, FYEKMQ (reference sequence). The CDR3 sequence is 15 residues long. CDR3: CASSYMGTGANVLTF. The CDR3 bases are TGTGCCAGCAGCTATATGGGGACGGGGGCCAACGTCCTGACTTTC.